This T cell receptor beta chain was found in a study of tumor-infiltrating lymphocytes in primary liver carcinoma. Of note for this clonotype: Antigen unknown.

The researchers produced TCR beta cDNA from around 0.5 ug total RNA with a constant-region primer. Libraries covering TCR beta were generated through three nested multiplex PCR rounds (using a slightly modified ARM-PCR). TCRdb re-derived calls from the multiplex PCR reads in MiXCR, one entry per CDR3 protein. Of 60,000 or so distinct CDR3 sequences in the sample, approximately 70% were seen once. Whole-study results and caveats: Top-250-clone fractions were significantly higher in tumors than in blood (p = 0.039). For tumor-adjacent and tumor-blood pairs, overlap was less than that seen for tumor region pairs.

Extraction of RNA together with DNA used about 20-34 mg of unsorted bulk tissue. With chronic HBV infection, the patients were also treatment-naive. Five distinct regions per tumor were sampled. This clonotype was obtained from a middle-aged man with primary liver carcinoma and hepatitis B virus infection. The specimen was liver tumor tissue from sampling region 2. Subset: tumor region T2, inferior pole.

This CDR3 is CSISGQGEVQYF. CDR3 nucleotides: TGCAGCATTTCGGGACAGGGAGAAGTGCAGTACTTC. The J gene is TRBJ2-7, the V gene TRBV29-1; 9 nucleotides agree with TRBD1. Germline V CDR1 and CDR2: SQVTM, ANQGSEA. J lost 9 bases, V lost 8 bases, and 11 bases had no gene match. The CDR3 has 12 residues.